The next 27 T cell receptor beta chains were all read from a single sample in a study of shared T cell receptors in the human thymus (dated by TCRdb to the early 2020s). Library preparation was by the immunoSEQ multiplex PCR assay. TCRdb obtained this table from immuneACCESS and retained in-frame rearrangements with V and J assigned. These tables miss some clones; where compared with another copy, unresolved V genes account for less than half of the shortfall, and the remainder is unexplained. A total of roughly 500,000 clones appear in this sample, about 84% of them only once. The ten largest account for about 0.014% of the sample. Another study also made use of these data, one on human thymus T cells.

The sequenced material came from thymocytes. These receptors were collected from a boy in the first two years of life with a congenital heart defect. Donor details come from another sample of the same person, matched by shared clones.

The V call is TRBV28, the J call TRBJ2-5, with 7 bases aligning to TRBD2. TRBJ2-7 explains the end of the DNA better; the J call may be wrong. The V gene's germline CDR1 is MDHEN and CDR2 SYDVKM. The CDR3 is 16 residues long. CDR3 nucleotide sequence: TGTGCCAGCAGTTTACCAGCCCCGGGGGGTACCTACGAGCAGTACTTC. Its protein product is CASSLPAPGGTYEQYF.

The chain couples TRBV6-4 to TRBJ2-4; 13 bases match TRBD2. This CDR3 has 16 residues. Germline CDR1 is MRHNA and CDR2 is SNTAGT. V dropped 7 bases and J dropped 6; count of bases not matched to a gene: 9. The CDR3 bases are TGTGCCAGCACCGGGACTAGCGGGGAAGGTGGAAACATTCAGTACTTC. Its translation: CASTGTSGEGGNIQYF.

V and J are TRBV6-1 and TRBJ1-2; 11 positions match TRBD1. The V gene's germline CDR1 is MNHNS and CDR2 SASEGT. Germline trimming cut 1 base from V and 4 bases from J; bases unmatched to any gene: 8. The CDR3 runs to 17 residues. CDR3 in DNA: TGTGCCAGCAGTGAAGGGGACAGGGGGAACTTGCTCTATGGCTACACCTTC. Protein sequence: CASSEGDRGNLLYGYTF.

The V and J genes are TRBV7-2 and TRBJ2-7; 7 positions agree with TRBD2. The junction had 10 bases not matched to a gene; V was cut back by 2 bases and J by 0 bases. This CDR3 has 17 residues. Germline-derived CDR1 and CDR2 are SGHTA and FQGNSA. The CDR3 sequence: CASSLLGFAGDSYEQYF. CDR3 DNA: TGTGCCAGCAGCTTATTGGGTTTTGCGGGGGACTCCTACGAGCAGTACTTC.

The V gene is TRBV6-1, the J gene TRBJ2-5; the D is unclear. The CDR3 runs to 13 residues. CDR1 and CDR2 from the germline V gene are MNHNS and SASEGT. V was pared by 1 base and J by 3 bases, with 6 bases between. In nucleotides, the CDR3 is TGTGCCAGCAGTGAAGAACAGAAAGAGACCCAGTACTTC. Translated: CASSEEQKETQYF.

This clone occurred once. The rearrangement uses TRBV6-6 and TRBJ2-1, with 7 bases matching TRBD2. V was clipped by 6 bases and J by 7 bases; unmatched bases: 6. The CDR3 is 13 residues long. Germline V gives CDR1 MNHNY, CDR2 SVGAGI (reference sequence). The CDR3 region is CASRSGTMNEQFF. CDR3 coding DNA: TGTGCCAGCAGATCCGGGACTATGAATGAGCAGTTCTTC.

The chain employs TRBV6-5 and TRBJ2-1; the D gene is possibly TRBD2 (6 bases). This CDR3 region has 13 residues. V gave up 6 bases and J gave up 9 bases, with 15 bases separating them. Per the germline V gene, CDR1 is MNHEY and CDR2 is SVGAGI. The CDR3: CASSDPTSFEQFF. The CDR3 coding sequence is TGTGCCAGCAGCGACCCGACTAGTTTTGAGCAGTTCTTC.

This clone has more than one count but fewer than ten. The genes are TRBV5-8 and TRBJ2-1; D is unresolved. The CDR3 is 16 amino acids. V dropped 0 bases and J dropped 0 bases, with 10 bases sitting between them. Germline V gene sequence: CDR1 SGHTS, CDR2 YDEGEE. This CDR3 is CASSLEYLSSYNEQFF. For the CDR3, the DNA is TGTGCCAGCAGCTTGGAGTACTTGAGCTCCTACAATGAGCAGTTCTTC. Full variable domain (outside the CDR3, taken from reference TRBV5-8 and TRBJ2-1): EAGVTQSPTHLIKTRGQQATLRCSPISGHTSVYWYQQALGLGLQFLLWYDEGEERNRGNFPPRFSGRQFPNYSSELNVNALELEDSALYLCASSLEYLSSYNEQFFGPGTRLTVL.

The J gene is TRBJ2-1, the V gene TRBV19, with D perhaps matching TRBD2 (7 bases). This CDR3 contains 17 residues. CDR1 and CDR2 (germline): LNHDA, SQIVND (reference sequence). V was cut by 5 bases and J by 7 bases, with 24 bases left in between. As DNA, the CDR3 is TGTGCCAGTAGTCTTCAGGGGACTATCTCCCCGCGGAATGAGCAGTTCTTC. Its translation is CASSLQGTISPRNEQFF.

The rearrangement joins TRBV6-1 to TRBJ2-5, with a tentative D call TRBD1 (6 bases). The germline V gene has CDR1 MNHNS and CDR2 SASEGT. Trimming removed 5 bases from V and 2 bases from J, with 12 bases in between. CDR3 size: 14 residues. The CDR3 here is CASSPLDRQETQYF. The CDR3 region has the DNA TGTGCCAGCAGTCCCCTAGACAGGCAAGAGACCCAGTACTTC.

The rearrangement uses TRBV7-8 and TRBJ2-1; 11 bases are a match to TRBD2. CDR1 and CDR2 from the germline V gene are SGHVS and FQNEAQ. After removal of 2 bases from V and 3 bases from J, the junction contained 6 bases not matched to a gene. The CDR3 runs 17 residues. CDR3 region: CASSLSRGLADYNEQFF. In nucleotides, the CDR3 is TGTGCCAGCAGCTTATCAAGGGGACTAGCGGACTACAATGAGCAGTTCTTC.

V and J are TRBV27 and TRBJ1-2; TRBD1 is a possible D gene (5 bases). Germline-derived CDR1 and CDR2 are MNHEY and SMNVEV (reference sequence). Trimming removed 4 bases at V and 8 bases at J, with 20 bases between. The CDR3 totals 15 residues. The CDR3 bases are TGTGCCAGCAGTTCTGCGACAGTCCCAAGGAAGGGCTACACCTTC. It encodes CASSSATVPRKGYTF.

This clone showed up just a few times. The chain carries TRBV28 and TRBJ2-3; a weak D match, TRBD2 (6 bases). V lost 5 bases, J lost 2 bases, and 17 bases lay in between. The V gene's germline CDR1 is MDHEN and CDR2 SYDVKM. CDR3 length equals 16 residues. The CDR3 DNA follows: TGTGCCAGCAGTCTGGCCCTAGGAGGGAACACAGATACGCAGTATTTT. It encodes CASSLALGGNTDTQYF. Based on the CDR3 plus reference TRBV28 and TRBJ2-3, the full variable domain is DVKVTQSSRYLVKRTGEKVFLECVQDMDHENMFWYRQDPGLGLRLIYFSYDVKMKEKGDIPEGYSVSREKKERFSLILESASTNQTSMYLCASSLALGGNTDTQYFGPGTRLTVL.

J is TRBJ1-3 and V is TRBV13; D is uncertain. The CDR3 spans 17 residues. V lost 5 bases, J lost 0 bases, and 17 bases lay in between. Germline-derived CDR1 and CDR2 are PRHDT and FYEKMQ (reference sequence). The CDR3 coding sequence is TGTGCCAGCAGCCTAAAAAGACTAGGTAACTCTGGAAACACCATATATTTT. Encoded protein: CASSLKRLGNSGNTIYF.

J is TRBJ1-6 and V is TRBV5-6; 8 bases match TRBD1. V lost 0 bases, J lost 0 bases, and 8 bases stayed unmatched. Germline V CDR1 and CDR2: SGHDT, YYEEEE. The CDR3 extends over 19 amino acids. CDR3 bases: TGTGCCAGCAGCTTGGCAGGACAGGGTAGGAGCTCCTATAATTCACCCCTCCACTTT. The encoded protein is CASSLAGQGRSSYNSPLHF.

The V and J genes are TRBV11-3 and TRBJ2-1; the D is unclear. The CDR3 runs 13 residues. Trimming shortened V by 5 bases and J by 7 bases, and 12 bases separated the two germline ends. Germline V gene sequence: CDR1 SGHNT, CDR2 YENEEA. The CDR3 loop is CASSPRSGNEQFF. The CDR3 DNA sequence: TGTGCCAGCAGCCCGCGCTCCGGGAATGAGCAGTTCTTC.

Points on this clone: The same CDR3 is also encoded by other DNA sequences in this sample. Here the CDR3 reads CASSSTDTQYF. CDR3 DNA sequence: TGCGCCAGCAGCTCGACAGATACGCAGTATTTT. The chain carries TRBV5-1 and TRBJ2-3, with D unresolved. This CDR3 contains 11 residues. The germline CDR1 and CDR2 sequences are SGHRS and YFSETQ. The V end lost 3 bases, the J end lost 3 bases, and 2 bases lay between the germline ends.

The rearrangement uses TRBV4-3 and TRBJ2-7, with 7 bases lining up with TRBD2. The CDR3 totals 15 residues. Germline CDR1 is LGHNA and CDR2 is YSLEER. V was pared by 0 bases and J by 4 bases, with 6 bases of the junction left unmatched. The CDR3 DNA reads as TGCGCCAGCAGCCAAGAGCCTAGCGGTAATTACGAGCAGTACTTC. Its protein product is CASSQEPSGNYEQYF.

This clone has only one observation. This chain connects TRBV6-5 to TRBJ2-7; the match to TRBD1 covers 11 bases. CDR1 and CDR2 (germline): MNHEY, SVGAGI. This CDR3 contains 14 residues. Germline trimming cut 6 bases from V and 4 bases from J; bases unmatched to any gene: 5. CDR3 amino acids: CASRDGTGGYEQYF. DNA for the CDR3: TGTGCCAGCAGGGACGGGACAGGGGGTTACGAGCAGTACTTC.

The J gene is TRBJ2-2, the V gene TRBV10-1; 7 nucleotides align to TRBD1. The CDR3 is made up of 14 amino acids. Germline V CDR1 and CDR2: WNHNN, SYGVQD (reference sequence). V dropped 6 bases and J dropped 3; count of bases not matched to a gene: 4. The CDR3 DNA follows: TGCGCCAGCAGACGGGACAGCCACACCGGGGAGCTGTTTTTT. Protein sequence: CASRRDSHTGELFF.

J is TRBJ2-3 and V is TRBV19; D is possibly TRBD1 (5 bases). The CDR3 is 14 amino acids. Per the germline V gene, CDR1 is LNHDA and CDR2 is SQIVND (reference sequence). Trimming pared 6 bases from V and 4 bases from J, leaving 14 bases between. CDR3 sequence reads: CASSRQTDADTQYF. The CDR3 region has the DNA TGTGCCAGTAGCCGACAGACTGACGCAGATACGCAGTATTTT.

The rearrangement links TRBV4-2 to TRBJ2-3, with TRBD2 identical over 7 bases. J gave up 3 bases and V 1 base, and 13 bases lay outside the gene matches. CDR1 and CDR2 (germline): LGHNA, YNFKEQ. The CDR3 extends over 18 amino acids. In DNA form, the CDR3 reads TGTGCCAGCAGCCAAGGGCCCGGGGGGTTAGCGGCGACAGATACGCAGTATTTT. Translated, it gives CASSQGPGGLAATDTQYF.

In its sample, this clone was seen once. The chain carries TRBV5-4 and TRBJ2-5; D possibly corresponds to TRBD2 (6 bases). The length of the CDR3 is 14 residues. V gave up 0 bases and J gave up 5 bases, with 11 bases separating them. The germline CDR1 and CDR2 sequences are SGHNT and YYREEE (reference sequence). The CDR3 region has the DNA TGTGCCAGCAGCTTGGCTCCGGGGGAGGAGACCCAGTACTTC. Translation: CASSLAPGEETQYF.

CDR3 protein: CASSLESDSYEQYF. DNA of the CDR3: TGTGCCAGCTCCCTTGAATCAGACTCCTACGAGCAGTACTTC. The genes are TRBV18 and TRBJ2-7; D not certain. Deletions cut 6 bases from V and 0 bases from J, with 12 bases between. This CDR3 spans 14 amino acids. Germline CDR1 KGHSH, CDR2 LQKENI.

The chain has TRBV10-1 and TRBJ2-3; TRBD2 matches 12 bases. This CDR3 region has 15 residues. The germline V gene encodes CDR1 WNHNN and CDR2 SYGVQD (reference sequence). The V segment lost 7 bases and the J segment 0 bases; nucleotides outside the gene matches: 2. The CDR3 DNA is TGCGCCAGCAACGGGACTAGCGGGAGCACAGATACGCAGTATTTT. It codes for CASNGTSGSTDTQYF.

The V gene is TRBV14, the J gene TRBJ2-7; TRBD2 matches at 10 bases. The germline gives CDR1 SGHDN, CDR2 FVKESK. V lost 0 bases to trimming and J lost 2 bases; unmatched junction nucleotides: 10. This CDR3 comprises 18 residues. The CDR3, as DNA: TGTGCCAGCAGCCAAGATCGGGCTAGCGGGAGTGGGGCCTACGAGCAGTACTTC. It is translated as CASSQDRASGSGAYEQYF.

This chain's CDR3 is CASSLVPLEQFF. The CDR3 coding sequence is TGTGCCAGCAGCTTAGTCCCCCTAGAGCAGTTCTTC. The J gene is TRBJ2-1, the V gene TRBV11-2, with no clear D. V was cut by 1 base and J by 10 bases, with 8 bases left in between. CDR3 size: 12 residues. In germline, CDR1 is SGHAT, CDR2 FQNNGV.